The T cell receptor beta chain under discussion was sequenced for a study of T cells after yellow fever vaccination. A process of 5'RACE template switching, which added a universal primer site and UMIs, was used to make TCR cDNA. Using its own MiXCR run on the 5' RACE reads, TCRdb lists one record per CDR3 protein. The sample has 250,000 to 400,000 distinct CDR3 sequences; approximately 4% are singletons. This clonotype was recorded many times. Antigen: not known. Study observations and caveats: CD4 and CD8 compartments shared a small share of clonotypes.

The sequence was collected from a man in his late teens or twenties who received the YFV17D yellow fever vaccine. The sample was PBMCs, taken 15 days after the yellow fever booster vaccination.

The CDR3, as DNA: TGTGCCAGCAGGCAGACAGGGGGATTTCGAGAGACCCAGTACTTC. This encodes CASRQTGGFRETQYF. The chain couples TRBV7-8 to TRBJ2-5, with TRBD1 identical over 9 bases. CDR1 is SGHVS and CDR2 is FQNEAQ in the germline V gene. Germline trimming cut 6 bases from V and 4 bases from J; bases unmatched to any gene: 9. The length of the CDR3 is 15 residues.